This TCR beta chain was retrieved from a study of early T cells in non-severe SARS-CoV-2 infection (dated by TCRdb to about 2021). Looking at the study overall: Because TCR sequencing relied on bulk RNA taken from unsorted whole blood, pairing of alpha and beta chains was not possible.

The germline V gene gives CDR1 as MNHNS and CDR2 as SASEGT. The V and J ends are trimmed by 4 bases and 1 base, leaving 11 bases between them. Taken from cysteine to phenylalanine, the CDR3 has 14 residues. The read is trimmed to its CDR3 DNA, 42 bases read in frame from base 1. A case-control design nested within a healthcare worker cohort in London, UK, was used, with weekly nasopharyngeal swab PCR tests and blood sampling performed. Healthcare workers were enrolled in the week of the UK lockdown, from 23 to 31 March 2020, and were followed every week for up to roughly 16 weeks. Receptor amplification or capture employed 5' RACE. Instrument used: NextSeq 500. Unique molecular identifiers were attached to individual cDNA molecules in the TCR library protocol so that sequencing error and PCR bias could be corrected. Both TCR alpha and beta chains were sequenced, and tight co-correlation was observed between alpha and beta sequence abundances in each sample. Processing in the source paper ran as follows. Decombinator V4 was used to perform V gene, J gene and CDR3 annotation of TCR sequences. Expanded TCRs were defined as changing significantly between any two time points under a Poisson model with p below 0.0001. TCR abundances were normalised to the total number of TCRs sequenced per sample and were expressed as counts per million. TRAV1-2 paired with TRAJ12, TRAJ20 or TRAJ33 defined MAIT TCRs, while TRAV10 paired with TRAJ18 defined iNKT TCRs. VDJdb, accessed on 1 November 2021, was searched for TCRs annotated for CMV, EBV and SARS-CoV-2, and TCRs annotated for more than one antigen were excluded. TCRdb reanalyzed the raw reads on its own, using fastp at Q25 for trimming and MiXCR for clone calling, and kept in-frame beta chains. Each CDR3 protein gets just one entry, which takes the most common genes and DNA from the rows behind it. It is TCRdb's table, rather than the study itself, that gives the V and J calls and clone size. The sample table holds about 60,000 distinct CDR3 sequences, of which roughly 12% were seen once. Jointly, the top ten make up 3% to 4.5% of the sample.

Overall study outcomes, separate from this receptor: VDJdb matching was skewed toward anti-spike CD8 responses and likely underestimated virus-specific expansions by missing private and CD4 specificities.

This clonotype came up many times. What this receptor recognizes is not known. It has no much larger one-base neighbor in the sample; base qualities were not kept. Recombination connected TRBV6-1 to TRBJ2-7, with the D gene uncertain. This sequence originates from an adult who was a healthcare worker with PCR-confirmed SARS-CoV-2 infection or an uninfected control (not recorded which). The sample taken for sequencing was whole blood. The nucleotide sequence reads TGTGCCAGCAGTGCCCGCGGCGTGTCCTACGAGCAGTACTTC. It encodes CASSARGVSYEQYF.